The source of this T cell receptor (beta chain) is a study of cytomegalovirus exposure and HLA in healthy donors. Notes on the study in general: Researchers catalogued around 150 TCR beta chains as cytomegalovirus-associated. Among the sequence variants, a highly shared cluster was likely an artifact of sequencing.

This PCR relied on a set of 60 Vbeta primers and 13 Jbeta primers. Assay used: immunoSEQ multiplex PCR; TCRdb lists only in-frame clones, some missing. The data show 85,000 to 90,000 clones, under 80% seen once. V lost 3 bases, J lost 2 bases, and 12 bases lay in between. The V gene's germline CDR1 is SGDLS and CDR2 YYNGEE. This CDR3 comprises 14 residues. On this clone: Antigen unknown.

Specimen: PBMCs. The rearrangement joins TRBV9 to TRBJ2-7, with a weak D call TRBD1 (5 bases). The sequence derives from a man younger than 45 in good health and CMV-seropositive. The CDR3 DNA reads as TGTGCCAGCAGCGCCGACAGCAATCCCTACGAGCAGTACTTC. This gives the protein CASSADSNPYEQYF.